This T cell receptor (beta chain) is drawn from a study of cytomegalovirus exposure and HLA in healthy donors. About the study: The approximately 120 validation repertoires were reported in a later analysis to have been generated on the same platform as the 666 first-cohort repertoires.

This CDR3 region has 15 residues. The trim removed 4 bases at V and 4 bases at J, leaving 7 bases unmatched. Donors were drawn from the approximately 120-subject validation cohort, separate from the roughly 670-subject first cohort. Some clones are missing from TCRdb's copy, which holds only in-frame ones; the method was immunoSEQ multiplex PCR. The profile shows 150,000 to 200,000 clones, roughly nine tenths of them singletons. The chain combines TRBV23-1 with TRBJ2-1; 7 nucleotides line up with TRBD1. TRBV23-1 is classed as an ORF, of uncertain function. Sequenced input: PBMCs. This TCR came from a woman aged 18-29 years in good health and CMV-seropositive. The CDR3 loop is CASSLRQGEYNEQFF. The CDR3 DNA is TGCGCCAGCAGTCTTCGACAGGGTGAATACAATGAGCAGTTCTTC.